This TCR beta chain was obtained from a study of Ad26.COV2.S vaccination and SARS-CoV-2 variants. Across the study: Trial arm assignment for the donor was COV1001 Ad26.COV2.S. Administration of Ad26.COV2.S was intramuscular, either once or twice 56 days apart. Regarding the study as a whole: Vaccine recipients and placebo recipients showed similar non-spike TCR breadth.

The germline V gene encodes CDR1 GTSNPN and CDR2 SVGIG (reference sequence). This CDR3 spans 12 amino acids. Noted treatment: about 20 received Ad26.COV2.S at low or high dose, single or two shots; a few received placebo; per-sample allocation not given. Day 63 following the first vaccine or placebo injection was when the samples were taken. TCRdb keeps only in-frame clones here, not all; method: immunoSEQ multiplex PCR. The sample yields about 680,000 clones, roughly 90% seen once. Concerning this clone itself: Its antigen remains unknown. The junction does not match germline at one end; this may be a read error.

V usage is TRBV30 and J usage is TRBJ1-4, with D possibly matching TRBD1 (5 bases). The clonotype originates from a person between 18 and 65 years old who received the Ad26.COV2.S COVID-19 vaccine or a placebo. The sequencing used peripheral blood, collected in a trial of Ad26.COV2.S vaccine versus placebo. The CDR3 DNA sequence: TGTGCCTGGAGTGTACCCGCCGGGACCTCGGTTTTT. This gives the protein CAWSVPAGTSVF.